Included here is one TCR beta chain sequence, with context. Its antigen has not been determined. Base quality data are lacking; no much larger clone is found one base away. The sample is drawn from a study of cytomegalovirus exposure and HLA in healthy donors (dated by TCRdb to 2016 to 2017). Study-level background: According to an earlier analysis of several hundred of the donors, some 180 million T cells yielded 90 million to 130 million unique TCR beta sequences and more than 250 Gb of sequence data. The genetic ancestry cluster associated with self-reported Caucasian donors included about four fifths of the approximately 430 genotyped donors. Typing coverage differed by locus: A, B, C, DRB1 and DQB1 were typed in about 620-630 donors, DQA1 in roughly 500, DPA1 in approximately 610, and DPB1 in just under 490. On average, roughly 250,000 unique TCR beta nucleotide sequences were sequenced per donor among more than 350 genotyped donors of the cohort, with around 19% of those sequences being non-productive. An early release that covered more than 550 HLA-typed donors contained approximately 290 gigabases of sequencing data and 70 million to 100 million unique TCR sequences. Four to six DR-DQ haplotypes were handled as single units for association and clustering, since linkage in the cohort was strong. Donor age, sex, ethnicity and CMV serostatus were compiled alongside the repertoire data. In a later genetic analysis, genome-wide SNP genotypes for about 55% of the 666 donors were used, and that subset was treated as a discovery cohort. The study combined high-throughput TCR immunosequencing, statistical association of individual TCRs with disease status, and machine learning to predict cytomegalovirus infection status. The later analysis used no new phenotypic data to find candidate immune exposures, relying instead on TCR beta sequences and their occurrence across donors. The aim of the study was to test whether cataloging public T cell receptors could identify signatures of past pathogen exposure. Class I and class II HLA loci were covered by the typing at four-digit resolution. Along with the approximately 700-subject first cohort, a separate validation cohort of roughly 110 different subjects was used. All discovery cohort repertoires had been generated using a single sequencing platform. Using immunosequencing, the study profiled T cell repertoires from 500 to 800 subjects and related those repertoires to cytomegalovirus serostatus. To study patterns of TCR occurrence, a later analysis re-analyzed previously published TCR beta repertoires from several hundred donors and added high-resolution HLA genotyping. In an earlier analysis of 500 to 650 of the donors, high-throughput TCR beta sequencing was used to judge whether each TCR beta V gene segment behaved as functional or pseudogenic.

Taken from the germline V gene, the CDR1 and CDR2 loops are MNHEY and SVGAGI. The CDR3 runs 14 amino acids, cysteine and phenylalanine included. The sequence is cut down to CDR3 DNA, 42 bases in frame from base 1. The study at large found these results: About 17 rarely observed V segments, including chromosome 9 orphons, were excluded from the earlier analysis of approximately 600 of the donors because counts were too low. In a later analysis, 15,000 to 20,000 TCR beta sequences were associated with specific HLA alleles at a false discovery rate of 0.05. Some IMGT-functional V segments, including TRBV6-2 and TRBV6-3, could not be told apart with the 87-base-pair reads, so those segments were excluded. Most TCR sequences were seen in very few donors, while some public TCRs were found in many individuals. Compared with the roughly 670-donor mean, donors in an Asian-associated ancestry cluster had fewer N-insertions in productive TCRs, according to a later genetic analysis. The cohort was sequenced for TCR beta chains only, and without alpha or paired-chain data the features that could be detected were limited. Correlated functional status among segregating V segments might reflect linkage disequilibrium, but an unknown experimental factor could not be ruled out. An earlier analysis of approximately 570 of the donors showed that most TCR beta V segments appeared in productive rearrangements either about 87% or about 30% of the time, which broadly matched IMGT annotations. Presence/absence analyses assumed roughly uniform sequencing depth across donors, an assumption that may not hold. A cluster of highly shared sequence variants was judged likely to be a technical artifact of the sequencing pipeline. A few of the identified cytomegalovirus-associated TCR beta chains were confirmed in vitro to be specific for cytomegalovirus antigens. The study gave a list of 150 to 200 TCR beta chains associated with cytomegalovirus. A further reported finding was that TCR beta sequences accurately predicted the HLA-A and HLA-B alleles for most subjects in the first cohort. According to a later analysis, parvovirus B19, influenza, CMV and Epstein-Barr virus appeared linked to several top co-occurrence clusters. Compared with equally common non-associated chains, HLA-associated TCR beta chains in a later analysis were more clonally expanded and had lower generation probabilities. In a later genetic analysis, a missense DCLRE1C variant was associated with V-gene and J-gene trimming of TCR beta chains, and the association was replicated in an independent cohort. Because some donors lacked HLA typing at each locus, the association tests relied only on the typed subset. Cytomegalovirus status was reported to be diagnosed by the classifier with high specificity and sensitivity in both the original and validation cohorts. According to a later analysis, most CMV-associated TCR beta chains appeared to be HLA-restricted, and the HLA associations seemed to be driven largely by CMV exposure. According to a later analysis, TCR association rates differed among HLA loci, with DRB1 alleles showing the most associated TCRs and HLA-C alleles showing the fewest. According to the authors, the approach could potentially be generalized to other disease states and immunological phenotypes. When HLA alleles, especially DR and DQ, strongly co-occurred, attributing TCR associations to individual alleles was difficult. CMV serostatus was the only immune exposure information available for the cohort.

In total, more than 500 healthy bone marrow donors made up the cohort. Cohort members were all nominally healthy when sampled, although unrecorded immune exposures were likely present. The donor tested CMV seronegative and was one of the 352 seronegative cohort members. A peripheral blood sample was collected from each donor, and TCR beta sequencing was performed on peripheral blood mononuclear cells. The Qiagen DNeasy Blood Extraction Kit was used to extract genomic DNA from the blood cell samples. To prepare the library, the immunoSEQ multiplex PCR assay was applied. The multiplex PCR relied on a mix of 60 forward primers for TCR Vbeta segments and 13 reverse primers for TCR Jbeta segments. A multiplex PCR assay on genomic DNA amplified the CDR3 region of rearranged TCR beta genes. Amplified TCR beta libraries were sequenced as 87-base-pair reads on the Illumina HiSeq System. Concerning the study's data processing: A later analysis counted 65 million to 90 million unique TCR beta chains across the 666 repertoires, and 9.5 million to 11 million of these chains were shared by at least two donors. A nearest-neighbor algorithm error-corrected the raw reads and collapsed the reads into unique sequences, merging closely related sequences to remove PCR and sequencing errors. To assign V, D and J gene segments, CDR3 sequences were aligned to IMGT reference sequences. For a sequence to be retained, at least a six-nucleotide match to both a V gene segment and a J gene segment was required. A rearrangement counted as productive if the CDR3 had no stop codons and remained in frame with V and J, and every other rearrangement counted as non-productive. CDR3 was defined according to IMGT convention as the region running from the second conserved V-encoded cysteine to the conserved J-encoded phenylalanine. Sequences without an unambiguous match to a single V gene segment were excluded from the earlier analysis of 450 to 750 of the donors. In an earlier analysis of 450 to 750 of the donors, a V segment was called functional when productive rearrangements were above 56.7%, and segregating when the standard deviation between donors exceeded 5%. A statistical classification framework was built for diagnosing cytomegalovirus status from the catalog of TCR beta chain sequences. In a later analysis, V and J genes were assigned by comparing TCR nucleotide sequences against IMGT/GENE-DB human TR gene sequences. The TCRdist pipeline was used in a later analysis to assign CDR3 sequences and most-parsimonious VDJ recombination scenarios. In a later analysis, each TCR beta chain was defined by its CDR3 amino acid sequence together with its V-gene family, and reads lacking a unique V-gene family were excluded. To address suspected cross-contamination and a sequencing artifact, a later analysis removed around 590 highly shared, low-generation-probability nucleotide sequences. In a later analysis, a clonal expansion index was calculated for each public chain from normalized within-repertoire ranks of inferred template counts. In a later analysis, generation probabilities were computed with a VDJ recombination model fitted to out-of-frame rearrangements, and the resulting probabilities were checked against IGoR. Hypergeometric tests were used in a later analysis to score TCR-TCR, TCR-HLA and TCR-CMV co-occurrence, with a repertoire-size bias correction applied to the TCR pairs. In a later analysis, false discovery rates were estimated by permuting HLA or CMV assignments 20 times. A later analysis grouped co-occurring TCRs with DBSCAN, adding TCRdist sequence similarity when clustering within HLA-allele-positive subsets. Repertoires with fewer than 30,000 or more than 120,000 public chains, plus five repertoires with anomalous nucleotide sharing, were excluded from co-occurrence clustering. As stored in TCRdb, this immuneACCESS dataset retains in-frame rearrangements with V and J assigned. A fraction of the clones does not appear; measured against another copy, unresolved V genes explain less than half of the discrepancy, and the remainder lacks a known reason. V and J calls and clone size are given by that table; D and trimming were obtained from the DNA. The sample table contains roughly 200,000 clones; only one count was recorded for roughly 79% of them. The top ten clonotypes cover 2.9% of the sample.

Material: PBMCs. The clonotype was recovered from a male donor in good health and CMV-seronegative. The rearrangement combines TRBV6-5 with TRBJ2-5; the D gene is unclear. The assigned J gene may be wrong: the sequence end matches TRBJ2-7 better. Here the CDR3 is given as CASTRHPLSYEQYF. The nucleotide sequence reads TGTGCCAGCACCCGACATCCGCTATCCTACGAGCAGTACTTC.